This T cell receptor (beta chain) was sequenced in a study of CD8+ T cells in alopecia areata. Across the whole study: Treated individuals took tofacitinib by mouth, 5 to 10 mg twice daily. Study-wide findings and caveats: Significant decreases in scalp clonality and expanded CD8+ clones followed tofacitinib treatment. Only one nonresponder was present, which leaves the link between baseline CD8+ expansion and response uncertain.

This sample's treatment: oral pan-JAK inhibitor, 5-10 mg twice daily. A remark on this clone: Its matching antigen is unknown.

Reverse transcribed after extraction, RNA yielded cDNA as the sequencing template. Sequencing used immunoSEQ multiplex PCR; TCRdb keeps in-frame clones, though not all of them. The table lists 200,000 to 250,000 clones, approximately 47% of them singletons. The source of this sequence is a human donor with alopecia areata. Sequencing was performed on CD4+ T cells sorted from blood, taken at roughly week 36, from a patient treated with tofacitinib.

As DNA, the CDR3 is TGTGCCAGCAGGCGAACAGACAGGGGAGATGAAAAACTGTTTTTT. Translated: CASRRTDRGDEKLFF. The chain couples TRBV7-8 to TRBJ1-4; 8 nucleotides line up with TRBD1. V shed 6 bases and J 6 bases; nucleotides not matched to a gene: 9. The germline gives CDR1 SGHVS, CDR2 FQNEAQ. The CDR3 sequence is 15 residues long.